These T cell receptor beta chains were read from a single sample in a study of human T cells and chemical hapten exposure. TCRdb re-analysed the RACE reads in MiXCR, keeping a single row per CDR3 protein. This table holds around 100,000 distinct CDR3 sequences, more than 9.5% found once. The input for sequencing was whole blood, taken in connection with sensitization to the hapten diphenylcyclopropenone (DPC). The source of these receptors is a woman in her thirties or forties with alopecia areata. Some clones in this sample may be carry-over from other donors' samples. The CDR3 runs from the conserved cysteine through the conserved F or W. The order of the fields is CDR3 protein, CDR3 DNA, D gene, clone size, J gene, V gene. The D gene is left open where the match is weak. Rows may omit the clone size; those that give it use once, few, many or a size class.

CDR3: CASSLVQRGSPLHF
DNA: TGTGCCAGCAGCTTAGTCCAGAGGGGCTCACCCCTCCACTTT
D: NA
size: few
J: TRBJ1-6
V: TRBV7-2

CDR3: CASSLAPDTGSHYTF
DNA: TGTGCCAGCAGCTTAGCCCCGGACACGGGGTCTCACTACACCTTC
D: NA
size: few
J: TRBJ1-2
V: TRBV7-9

CDR3: CASRLGFTTSPSYNEQFF
DNA: TGTGCCAGCAGACTCGGGTTCACGACTAGCCCATCCTACAATGAGCAGTTCTTC
D: TRBD2
size: few
J: TRBJ2-1
V: TRBV11-2

CDR3: CASSPGQFNYGYTF
DNA: TGCGCCAGCAGCCCAGGGCAGTTTAACTATGGCTACACCTTC
D: NA
size: few
J: TRBJ1-2
V: TRBV4-3

CDR3: CASSLLAGVGYNEQFF
DNA: TGTGCCAGCAGTCTCCTAGCGGGAGTGGGCTACAATGAGCAGTTCTTC
D: TRBD2
size: NA
J: TRBJ2-1
V: TRBV12-3/TRBV12-4

CDR3: CASSLGRDRGTGELFF
DNA: TGTGCCAGCAGCTTGGGGCGGGACAGGGGGACCGGGGAGCTGTTTTTT
D: TRBD1
size: NA
J: TRBJ2-2
V: TRBV5-4

CDR3: CAINGVGPWDTQYF
DNA: TGTGCCATCAACGGCGTAGGCCCCTGGGATACGCAGTATTTT
D: NA
size: many
J: TRBJ2-3
V: TRBV10-3

CDR3: CASSLERQGLSPLHF
DNA: TGTGCCAGCAGCTTAGAACGGCAGGGGCTCTCACCCCTCCACTTT
D: NA
size: many
J: TRBJ1-6
V: TRBV7-9

CDR3: CASSHDKGYEQYF
DNA: TGTGCCAGCAGCCACGATAAGGGTTACGAGCAGTACTTC
D: NA
size: many
J: TRBJ2-7
V: TRBV3-1

CDR3: CASQGSYEQYF
DNA: TGTGCCAGCCAGGGGTCCTACGAGCAGTACTTC
D: NA
size: few
J: TRBJ2-7
V: TRBV12-3/TRBV12-4

CDR3: CSVENLRQETQYF
DNA: TGCAGCGTTGAGAACCTGAGGCAAGAGACCCAGTACTTC
D: NA
size: NA
J: TRBJ2-5
V: TRBV29-1

CDR3: CASTLGQGVGELFF
DNA: TGTGCCAGCACCCTCGGGCAGGGGGTCGGGGAGCTGTTTTTT
D: TRBD1
size: few
J: TRBJ2-2
V: TRBV27

CDR3: CSVDLGLETQYF
DNA: TGCAGCGTTGACCTGGGGCTGGAGACCCAGTACTTC
D: NA
size: many
J: TRBJ2-5
V: TRBV29-1

CDR3: CASRMSTATNEKLFF
DNA: TGTGCCAGCAGAATGTCGACAGCAACTAATGAAAAACTGTTTTTT
D: NA
size: NA
J: TRBJ1-4
V: TRBV12-3/TRBV12-4

CDR3: CSASRRDTEAFF
DNA: TGCAGTGCTTCCCGAAGGGACACTGAAGCTTTCTTT
D: NA
size: NA
J: TRBJ1-1
V: TRBV20-1

CDR3: CASTESGGPQETQYF
DNA: TGTGCCAGCACCGAATCGGGAGGGCCCCAAGAGACCCAGTACTTC
D: TRBD2
size: many
J: TRBJ2-5
V: TRBV7-3

CDR3: CASKIPGHNEQFF
DNA: TGTGCCAGCAAAATTCCCGGGCACAATGAGCAGTTCTTC
D: NA
size: many
J: TRBJ2-1
V: TRBV6-2/TRBV6-3

CDR3: CASSQDRAGAAFF
DNA: TGTGCCAGCAGCCAAGATCGCGCCGGCGCAGCTTTCTTT
D: NA
size: many
J: TRBJ1-1
V: TRBV3-1

CDR3: CASSFLGPPNYGYTF
DNA: TGTGCCAGCAGTTTTTTAGGTCCTCCTAACTATGGCTACACCTTC
D: NA
size: many
J: TRBJ1-2
V: TRBV27

CDR3: CASSHPGLEGGHTGELFF
DNA: TGTGCCAGCAGCCACCCCGGACTAGAGGGAGGGCACACCGGGGAGCTGTTTTTT
D: TRBD2
size: NA
J: TRBJ2-2
V: TRBV4-2

CDR3: CASSPQDRGGNRGTGELFF
DNA: TGTGCCAGCTCACCTCAGGACAGGGGAGGGAATCGAGGCACCGGGGAGCTGTTTTTT
D: TRBD1
size: many
J: TRBJ2-2
V: TRBV18

CDR3: CSAGPTGSYEQYF
DNA: TGCAGTGCCGGACCGACAGGGTCCTACGAGCAGTACTTC
D: TRBD1
size: many
J: TRBJ2-7
V: TRBV20-1

CDR3: CASTQGGRETQYF
DNA: TGTGCCAGCACCCAGGGAGGGAGAGAGACCCAGTACTTC
D: TRBD2
size: many
J: TRBJ2-5
V: TRBV6-2/TRBV6-3

CDR3: CAGRGGSVISYEQYF
DNA: TGTGCCGGAAGGGGGGGTTCGGTAATCTCCTACGAGCAGTACTTC
D: NA
size: NA
J: TRBJ2-7
V: TRBV30

CDR3: CASSSLRTARAFF
DNA: TGTGCCAGCAGTTCCCTTAGGACAGCTCGAGCTTTCTTT
D: NA
size: few
J: TRBJ1-1
V: TRBV6-6

CDR3: CASSLPGLAGGLQYF
DNA: TGTGCCAGCAGTTTGCCAGGACTAGCGGGAGGGTTACAGTACTTC
D: TRBD2
size: few
J: TRBJ2-7
V: TRBV28

CDR3: CASSGRGRLWNTDTQYF
DNA: TGTGCCAGCAGTGGTAGGGGCCGCCTGTGGAACACAGATACGCAGTATTTT
D: NA
size: few
J: TRBJ2-3
V: TRBV6-1

CDR3: CASSPLGLAGGDRFGEQFF
DNA: TGTGCCAGCTCACCCCTAGGACTAGCGGGAGGGGATCGATTTGGTGAGCAGTTCTTC
D: TRBD2
size: many
J: TRBJ2-1
V: TRBV18

CDR3: CASSLVGGSDNSPLHF
DNA: TGTGCCAGCAGCTTAGTGGGGGGCAGCGATAATTCACCCCTCCACTTT
D: NA
size: many
J: TRBJ1-6
V: TRBV7-2

CDR3: CATSRGGLERIYEQYF
DNA: TGTGCCACCAGCAGAGGAGGGTTGGAGCGGATCTACGAGCAGTACTTC
D: NA
size: NA
J: TRBJ2-7
V: TRBV15

CDR3: CASSPVVSYNEQYF
DNA: TGTGCCAGCAGTCCGGTCGTCTCCTACAATGAGCAGTACTTC
D: NA
size: NA
J: TRBJ2-7
V: TRBV2

CDR3: CASSLRVFSGANVLTF
DNA: TGTGCCAGCAGCTTGCGGGTCTTTTCTGGGGCCAACGTCCTGACTTTC
D: NA
size: many
J: TRBJ2-6
V: TRBV5-5

CDR3: CASSFGTSFEQFF
DNA: TGTGCCAGCAGTTTTGGGACTAGCTTTGAGCAGTTCTTC
D: TRBD2
size: NA
J: TRBJ2-1
V: TRBV27

CDR3: CASSPRTGDGYTF
DNA: TGTGCCAGTAGTCCCCGGACAGGAGATGGCTACACCTTC
D: TRBD1
size: few
J: TRBJ1-2
V: TRBV19

CDR3: CSGGNRAGPSGANVLTF
DNA: TGCAGCGGTGGTAATCGGGCAGGACCCTCTGGGGCCAACGTCCTGACTTTC
D: NA
size: few
J: TRBJ2-6
V: TRBV29-1

CDR3: CASSRTGVTHEQYF
DNA: TGCGCCAGCAGCCGGACGGGGGTTACCCACGAGCAGTACTTC
D: NA
size: few
J: TRBJ2-7
V: TRBV5-1

CDR3: CASSQLTSGGAGELFF
DNA: TGTGCCAGCAGCCAACTGACTAGCGGGGGGGCCGGGGAGCTGTTTTTT
D: TRBD2
size: few
J: TRBJ2-2
V: TRBV5-4

CDR3: CATKGPGNTGELFF
DNA: TGTGCCACCAAGGGGCCGGGGAACACCGGGGAGCTGTTTTTT
D: NA
size: few
J: TRBJ2-2
V: TRBV24-1

CDR3: CASSLLGGAGTEAFF
DNA: TGCGCCAGCAGCCTCCTGGGGGGCGCAGGGACTGAAGCTTTCTTT
D: NA
size: few
J: TRBJ1-1
V: TRBV5-1

CDR3: CASSLALADTQYF
DNA: TGTGCCAGCAGCTTAGCGCTGGCAGATACGCAGTATTTT
D: NA
size: many
J: TRBJ2-3
V: TRBV7-6

CDR3: CSVQGDGNTIYF
DNA: TGCAGTGTCCAGGGGGATGGAAACACCATATATTTT
D: TRBD1
size: NA
J: TRBJ1-3
V: TRBV20-1

CDR3: CASSFPLFSEQFF
DNA: TGTGCCAGCAGTTTTCCACTCTTTTCTGAGCAGTTCTTC
D: NA
size: few
J: TRBJ2-1
V: TRBV6-2/TRBV6-3

CDR3: CAIKPRGVEDTQYF
DNA: TGTGCCATCAAACCGAGGGGGGTGGAAGATACGCAGTATTTT
D: NA
size: NA
J: TRBJ2-3
V: TRBV11-2